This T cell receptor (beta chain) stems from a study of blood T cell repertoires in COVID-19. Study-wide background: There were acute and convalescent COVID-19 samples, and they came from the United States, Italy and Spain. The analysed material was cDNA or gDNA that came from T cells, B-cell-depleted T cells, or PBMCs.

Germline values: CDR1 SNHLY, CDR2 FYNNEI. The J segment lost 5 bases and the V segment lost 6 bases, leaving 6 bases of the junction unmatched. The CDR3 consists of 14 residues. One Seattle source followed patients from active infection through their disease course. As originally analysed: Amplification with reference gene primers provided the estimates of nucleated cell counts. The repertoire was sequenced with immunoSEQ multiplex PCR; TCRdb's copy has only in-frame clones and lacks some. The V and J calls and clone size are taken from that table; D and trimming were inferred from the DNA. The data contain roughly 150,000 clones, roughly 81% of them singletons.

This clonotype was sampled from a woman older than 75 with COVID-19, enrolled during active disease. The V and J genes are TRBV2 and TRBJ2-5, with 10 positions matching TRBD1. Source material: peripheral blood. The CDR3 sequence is CASRAGTGVETQYF. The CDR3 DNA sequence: TGTGCCAGCAGAGCCGGGACAGGGGTCGAGACCCAGTACTTC. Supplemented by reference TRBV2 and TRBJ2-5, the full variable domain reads EPEVTQTPSHQVTQMGQEVILRCVPISNHLYFYWYRQILGQKVEFLVSFYNNEISEKSEIFDDQFSVERPDGSNFTLKIRSTKLEDSAMYFCASRAGTGVETQYFGPGTRLLVL.